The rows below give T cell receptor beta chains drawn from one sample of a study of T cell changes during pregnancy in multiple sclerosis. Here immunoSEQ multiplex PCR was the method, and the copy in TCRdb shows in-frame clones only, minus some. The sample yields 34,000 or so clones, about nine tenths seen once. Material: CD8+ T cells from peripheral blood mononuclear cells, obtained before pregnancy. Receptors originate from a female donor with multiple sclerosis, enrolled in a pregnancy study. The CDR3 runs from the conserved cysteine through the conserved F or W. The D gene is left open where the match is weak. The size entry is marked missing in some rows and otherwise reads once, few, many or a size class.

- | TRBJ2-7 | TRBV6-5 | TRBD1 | TGTGCCAGCATCCCGGGACAGGGGCATGGCGAGCAGTACTTC | CASIPGQGHGEQYF
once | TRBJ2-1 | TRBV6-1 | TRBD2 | TGTGCCAGCAGTCCAGCGGGAGTTTACAATGAGCAGTTCTTC | CASSPAGVYNEQFF
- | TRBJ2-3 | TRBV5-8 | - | TGTGCCAGCAGCTGGGGAGGCGGAAGCACAGATACGCAGTATTTT | CASSWGGGSTDTQYF
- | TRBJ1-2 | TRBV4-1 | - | TGCGCCAGCAGCCAAGAAGGTCGGGGTGGCTACACCTTC | CASSQEGRGGYTF
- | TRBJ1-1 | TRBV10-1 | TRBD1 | TGCGCCAGCAGGGGACAGTTGAACACTGAAGCTTTCTTT | CASRGQLNTEAFF
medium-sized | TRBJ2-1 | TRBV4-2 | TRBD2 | TGTGCCAGCAGCCAAGAGAATAGCGGGGGGATCACCTACAATGAGCAGTTCTTC | CASSQENSGGITYNEQFF
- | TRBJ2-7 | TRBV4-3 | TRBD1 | TGCGCCAGCAGCCAAGACACTCAGGGGGCCGAGCAGTACTTC | CASSQDTQGAEQYF
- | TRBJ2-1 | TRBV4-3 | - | TGCGCCAGCAGCCAAGAGGACTGGGACAATGAGCAGTTCTTC | CASSQEDWDNEQFF
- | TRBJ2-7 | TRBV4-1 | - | TGCGCCAGCAGCCAAGAAGCTGACTACGAGCAGTACTTC | CASSQEADYEQYF
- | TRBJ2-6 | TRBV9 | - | TGTGCCAGCAGCCTTAGAACCGACTCTGGGGCCAACGTCCTGACTTTC | CASSLRTDSGANVLTF
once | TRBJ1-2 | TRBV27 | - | TGTGCCAGCAGCTCGGCGTACAGGGTTTTTGGCTACACCTTC | CASSSAYRVFGYTF
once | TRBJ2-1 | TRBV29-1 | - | TGCAGCGGAGGGAGGATTATCTACTACAATGAGCAGTTCTTC | CSGGRIIYYNEQFF
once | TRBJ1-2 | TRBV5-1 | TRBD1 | TGCGCCAGCAGCTGGGGGGGACAGGTTGACTATGGCTACACCTTC | CASSWGGQVDYGYTF
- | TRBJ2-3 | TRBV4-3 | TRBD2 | TGCGCCAGCAGCCAGACTCGAGGACTAGTTAGCACAGATACGCAGTATTTT | CASSQTRGLVSTDTQYF
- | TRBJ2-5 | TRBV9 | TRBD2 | TGTGCCAGCAGCGCCGGGACTAGCGGGAAACAGACCCAGTACTTC | CASSAGTSGKQTQYF
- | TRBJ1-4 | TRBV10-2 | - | TGCGCCAGCAGTGAGGACTCAACTAATGAAAAACTGTTTTTT | CASSEDSTNEKLFF
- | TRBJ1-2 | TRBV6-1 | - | TGTGCCACGAGGACCGAGGGTGGCTATGGCTACACCTTC | CATRTEGGYGYTF
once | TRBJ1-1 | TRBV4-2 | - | TGTGCCAGCAGCCAAGGGGGGAGGGACACTGAAGCTTTCTTT | CASSQGGRDTEAFF
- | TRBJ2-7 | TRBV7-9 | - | TGTGCCAGCAGCTTAGCCCTAGGACAGTCCGCCGAGCAGTACTTC | CASSLALGQSAEQYF
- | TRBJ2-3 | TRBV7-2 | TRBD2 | TGTGCCAGCAGCTTCATCGCTAGCGGGGGCACAGATACGCAGTATTTT | CASSFIASGGTDTQYF
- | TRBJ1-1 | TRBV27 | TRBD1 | TGTGCCAGCAGTCTAGGGGGCCGTGGCACTGAAGCTTTCTTT | CASSLGGRGTEAFF
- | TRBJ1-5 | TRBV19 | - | TGTGCCAGTAAGGGGGGGGCACTTAGCAATCAGCCCCAGCATTTT | CASKGGALSNQPQHF